The 10 T cell receptor beta chains below come from one sample, sequenced in a study of blood T cells in healthy people across ages. Sample-barcoded 5' priming and a J-beta primer mix drove a second PCR of roughly 7 to 11 cycles. Each CDR3 protein gets one entry after TCRdb re-called the 5' RACE reads with MiXCR. The sample records around 800,000 distinct CDR3 sequences, approximately 55% being singletons. Sequenced material: blood. The source is a man older than 75 in good health.

The table lists this clonotype with a few counts. The chain joins TRBV3-1 to TRBJ2-7; the D gene is possibly TRBD2 (5 bases). The CDR3 loop spans 15 amino acids. V was clipped by 4 bases and J by 2 bases, with 15 bases between them. Looked up from germline, CDR1 is LGHDT and CDR2 is YNNKEL (reference sequence). The CDR3: CASSPARVPTYEQYF. The CDR3 coding sequence is TGTGCCAGCAGCCCCGCGAGGGTACCCACCTACGAGCAGTACTTC.

The chain combines TRBV11-2 with TRBJ2-7; tentative D call: TRBD1 (6 bases). The DNA end favors TRBJ2-5, so the J call may be wrong. CDR1 SGHAT and CDR2 FQNNGV come from the germline V gene. CDR3 length equals 15 residues. The DNA of the CDR3 is TGTGCCAGCAGCTTAGATCTGGGGGCAAGGGAGACCCAGTACTTC. Amino acid sequence: CASSLDLGARETQYF.

The chain is built from TRBV6-5 and TRBJ1-2; a possible D gene is TRBD1 (6 bases). Trimming removed 7 bases at V and 8 bases at J, with 17 bases between. Per the germline V gene, CDR1 is MNHEY and CDR2 is SVGAGI. CDR3 length: 13 residues. The CDR3 DNA reads TGTGCCAGCAACTTCCGAGCCAGGGGCGGCTACACCTTC. Translated, it gives CASNFRARGGYTF.

The CDR3 loop is CASSPGDRRDHTTGYNEQYF. The CDR3 DNA follows: TGTGCCAGCAGCCCCGGGGACAGGCGGGATCATACGACGGGCTACAATGAGCAGTACTTC. The rearrangement links TRBV7-9 to TRBJ2-7; TRBD1 agrees at 8 bases. The CDR3 runs 20 residues. V lost 5 bases, J lost 7 bases, and 28 bases stayed unmatched. Per germline, CDR1 SEHNR and CDR2 FQNEAQ (reference sequence).

In the case of this clonotype: Its ends do not fully match the called genes, so a read error is possible. The V call is TRBV25-1, the J call TRBJ2-1; D is unclear. This CDR3 comprises 14 residues. CDR1 is MGHDK, CDR2 SYGVNS, per germline. The CDR3 is CASSDPRTYNEQFF. In DNA, the CDR3 is TGTGCTAGCAGTGATCCTAGGACCTACAATGAGCAGTTCTTC.

This clonotype has just one count. The chain is built from TRBV6-6 and TRBJ1-1, with a weak D call TRBD1 (5 bases). Trimming stripped 2 bases from V and 4 bases from J, with 14 bases between. The CDR3 length is 15 residues. Germline V CDR1 and CDR2: MNHNY, SVGAGI (reference sequence). The CDR3 spells CASSYLPAQGTEAFF. Written as DNA, the CDR3 is TGTGCCAGCAGTTACCTCCCCGCTCAGGGCACTGAAGCTTTCTTT.

This clonotype was seen just once. The chain employs TRBV27 and TRBJ2-5; weak D call: TRBD2 (5 bases). CDR3 size: 13 residues. Trimming took 8 bases from V and 5 from J, leaving 15 bases between them. Germline V gives CDR1 MNHEY, CDR2 SMNVEV (reference sequence). The CDR3 region has the DNA TGTGCCAGCCGGACTTTACAGCTGGAGACCCAGTACTTC. Residues: CASRTLQLETQYF.

This clonotype was seen a few times. The V and J genes are TRBV20-1 and TRBJ2-1; TRBD2 matches 9 bases. The CDR3 has 14 residues. Germline loops: CDR1 DFQATT, CDR2 SNEGSKA (reference sequence). Losses at the gene ends were 6 bases for V and 7 bases for J; bases not matched to a gene: 10. The CDR3 spells CSADPGLAVNEQFF. Written as DNA, the CDR3 is TGCAGTGCAGACCCGGGACTAGCTGTTAATGAGCAGTTCTTC.

J is TRBJ2-5 and V is TRBV5-6, with 8 bases aligning to TRBD2. The J call may be wrong; the DNA end is better matched by TRBJ2-7. Germline values: CDR1 SGHDT, CDR2 YYEEEE. The CDR3 spans 16 residues. The CDR3 coding sequence is TGTGCCAGCAGCCGGGGGAGGGCGGGAGGTACCTACGAGCAGTACTTC. Protein sequence: CASSRGRAGGTYEQYF.

This clonotype was seen a handful of times. The chain is built from TRBV11-2 and TRBJ2-7; 14 bases are shared with TRBD2. This CDR3 spans 16 amino acids. The ends lost 4 bases at V and 7 bases at J; junction bases unmatched: 9. Germline CDR1 is SGHAT and CDR2 is FQNNGV. CDR3 region: CASSWGTSGSSCEQYF. For the CDR3, the DNA is TGTGCCAGCAGCTGGGGGACTAGCGGGAGTTCGTGTGAGCAGTACTTC.